These 30 T cell receptor beta chains were sequenced from one sample in a study of cytomegalovirus exposure and HLA in healthy donors. Vbeta (60) and Jbeta (13) primers were used in the PCR. Measured with immunoSEQ multiplex PCR; TCRdb has only the in-frame clones, and not every one. The table has some 190,000 clones, around 75% seen once. Material: PBMCs. The receptors here all came from a woman aged 45-59 years in good health and CMV-seronegative.

Comment on this clone: The junction does not match germline at one end; this may be a read error. The rearrangement joins TRBV28 to TRBJ1-2, with D possibly matching TRBD1 (5 bases). Per the germline V gene, CDR1 is MDHEN and CDR2 is SYDVKM. This CDR3 is 13 amino acids long. The CDR3 region is CASSLVQAQVNVF. DNA of the CDR3: TGTGCCAGCAGTTTAGTACAGGCTCAAGTTAATGTCTTC.

This rearrangement joins TRBV6-1 to TRBJ1-5; D perhaps matches TRBD1 (5 bases). The V and J ends lost 6 bases and 6 bases respectively, with 15 bases between them. The CDR3 consists of 14 residues. CDR1 and CDR2 from the germline V gene are MNHNS and SASEGT. The CDR3 bases are TGTGCCAGCAGCGCCGCGGGACTTCGTCAGCCCCAGCATTTT. Protein: CASSAAGLRQPQHF.

This chain uses TRBV6-4 with TRBJ2-1, with TRBD2 identical over 8 bases. Germline V gene lookup returns CDR1 MRHNA and CDR2 SNTAGT. The trim removed 2 bases at V and 6 bases at J, leaving 9 bases unmatched. The CDR3 consists of 16 residues. The CDR3 DNA reads TGTGCCAGCAGTGACAACGGGAGGGCCATAGGCAATGAGCAGTTCTTC. The encoded protein is CASSDNGRAIGNEQFF.

The CDR3 DNA reads as TGCGCCAGCAGCTTAGGGCCCATACGGGAGGGGGCCCCCTACGAGCAGTACTTC. It codes for CASSLGPIREGAPYEQYF. The chain employs TRBV5-1 and TRBJ2-7; D possibly corresponds to TRBD2 (8 bases). V lost 2 bases and J lost 2, with 23 bases in between. From germline, CDR1 is SGHRS and CDR2 YFSETQ. This CDR3 region has 18 residues.

The chain links TRBV27 to TRBJ1-1, with TRBD1 identical over 9 bases. CDR1 is MNHEY, CDR2 SMNVEV, per germline (reference sequence). The CDR3 covers 13 residues. Trimming cost V 7 bases and J 5 bases; bases outside gene matches: 5. DNA for the CDR3: TGTGCCAGCAAACCTGGACAGGGGACTGAAGCTTTCTTT. Translation: CASKPGQGTEAFF.

The genes are TRBV5-1 and TRBJ1-1, with 8 bases identical to TRBD1. This CDR3 comprises 15 residues. V shed 5 bases, J shed 4 bases, and the junction held 10 bases outside the gene matches. Per the germline V gene, CDR1 is SGHRS and CDR2 is YFSETQ. CDR3 in DNA: TGCGCCAGCAGGGGCCAGGGGGCGCGGGGCACTGAAGCTTTCTTT. As protein: CASRGQGARGTEAFF.

V usage is TRBV19 and J usage is TRBJ2-7, with 7 bases matching TRBD1. Germline V gene lookup returns CDR1 LNHDA and CDR2 SQIVND (reference sequence). This CDR3 has 14 amino acids. Trimming took 6 bases from V and 0 from J; bases not matched to a gene: 5. CDR3 sequence: CASSSGQFSYEQYF. CDR3 nucleotide sequence: TGTGCCAGTAGCTCGGGACAGTTCTCCTACGAGCAGTACTTC.

The CDR3 bases are TGTGCCAGCAGCGGGGGACAGTCTAACTATGGCTACACCTTC. Translation: CASSGGQSNYGYTF. V gene TRBV9 combines with J gene TRBJ1-2; TRBD1 matches 7 bases. Germline lookup yields CDR1 SGDLS and CDR2 YYNGEE. Germline trimming cut 3 bases from V and 0 bases from J; bases unmatched to any gene: 2. The CDR3 runs to 14 residues.

This clone is a singleton in its sample. The chain joins TRBV5-1 to TRBJ2-3, with TRBD1 matching 7 bases. The V and J ends lost 1 base and 4 bases, in that order; junction bases with no gene match: 6. The germline V gene has CDR1 SGHRS and CDR2 YFSETQ. The CDR3 extends over 15 amino acids. This chain's CDR3 is CASSLQGVRADTQYF. The CDR3 DNA is TGCGCCAGCAGCTTGCAGGGGGTGAGGGCAGATACGCAGTATTTT.

This chain links TRBV28 with TRBJ1-1; D remains unclear. Trimming took 4 bases from V and 0 from J, leaving 12 bases between them. Germline V gives CDR1 MDHEN, CDR2 SYDVKM. CDR3 length equals 15 residues. CDR3: CASSWHSLMNTEAFF. The CDR3 DNA is TGTGCCAGCAGTTGGCACAGCCTCATGAACACTGAAGCTTTCTTT. The whole variable domain, remainder taken from reference TRBV28 and TRBJ1-1, is DVKVTQSSRYLVKRTGEKVFLECVQDMDHENMFWYRQDPGLGLRLIYFSYDVKMKEKGDIPEGYSVSREKKERFSLILESASTNQTSMYLCASSWHSLMNTEAFFGQGTRLTVV.

The chain combines TRBV29-1 with TRBJ1-1; weak D call: TRBD1 (6 bases). This CDR3 has 14 residues. V was shortened by 5 bases and J by 1 base, with 14 bases between the two germline ends. The V gene's germline CDR1 is SQVTM and CDR2 ANQGSEA. As DNA, the CDR3 is TGCAGCGTTTACAGGGACATAGGGAACACTGAAGCTTTCTTT. Translation gives CSVYRDIGNTEAFF.

As concerns this clone: At one of its ends the junction is not consistent with the germline gene, which may arise from a read error. Within the sample, other DNA sequences also encode this same CDR3. This chain connects TRBV7-7 to TRBJ2-5; TRBD2 matches at 8 bases. The CDR3 is made up of 15 amino acids. From germline, CDR1 is SSHAT and CDR2 FNYEAQ (reference sequence). CDR3 sequence: CASSLAGTYQETQYF. The CDR3 DNA reads TGTGCTAGCAGCTTAGCGGGGACATACCAAGAGACCCAGTACTTC.

The chain couples TRBV6-1 to TRBJ2-3; 9 positions match TRBD2. The CDR3 runs to 14 residues. After removal of 4 bases from V and 2 bases from J, the junction contained 1 base not matched to a gene. CDR1 is MNHNS and CDR2 is SASEGT in the germline V gene. CDR3 coding DNA: TGTGCCAGCAGTGGACTAGCGGACACAGATACGCAGTATTTT. The encoded protein is CASSGLADTDTQYF.

The rearrangement uses TRBV7-9 and TRBJ1-4; 7 bases are a match to TRBD1. The germline gives CDR1 SEHNR, CDR2 FQNEAQ (reference sequence). Losses at the gene ends were 4 bases for V and 11 bases for J; bases not matched to a gene: 7. The CDR3 is 13 residues long. The CDR3 nucleotides are TGTGCCAGCAGCTCTACTGACAGGGATAAACTGTTTTTT. This encodes CASSSTDRDKLFF. Supplemented by reference TRBV7-9 and TRBJ1-4, the full variable domain reads DTGVSQNPRHKITKRGQNVTFRCDPISEHNRLYWYRQTLGQGPEFLTYFQNEAQLEKSRLLSDRFSAERPKGSFSTLEIQRTEQGDSAMYLCASSSTDRDKLFFGSGTQLSVL.

The chain recombines TRBV11-2 with TRBJ2-1; 15 bases are shared with TRBD2. The ends lost 5 bases at V and 6 bases at J; junction bases unmatched: 2. CDR3 length: 15 residues. Germline CDR1 reads SGHAT; CDR2 reads FQNNGV. CDR3 DNA: TGTGCCAGCAGCGCGGGACTAGCGGGAGGCAATGAGCAGTTCTTC. It specifies CASSAGLAGGNEQFF.

This chain uses TRBV7-2 with TRBJ1-2, with D hard to call. The V gene's germline CDR1 is SGHTA and CDR2 FQGNSA. The CDR3 has 12 amino acids. V lost 7 bases and J lost 4, with 10 bases in between. In DNA, the CDR3 is TGTGCCAGCAATCAACCGGGCTATGGCTACACCTTC. As protein: CASNQPGYGYTF.

V and J are TRBV19 and TRBJ1-2; 7 nucleotides align to TRBD1. CDR1 and CDR2 (germline): LNHDA, SQIVND (reference sequence). The ends lost 7 bases at V and 8 bases at J; junction bases unmatched: 22. The CDR3 length is 17 residues. CDR3 protein: CASTSLSGTVTFLGYTF. The CDR3 region has the DNA TGTGCCAGTACCAGTTTATCCGGGACAGTGACGTTTCTGGGCTACACCTTC.

This rearrangement joins TRBV29-1 to TRBJ2-3; possibly TRBD1 for D (7 bases). Germline values: CDR1 SQVTM, CDR2 ANQGSEA. The ends were cut back, 8 bases at V and 4 bases at J, with 16 bases in the middle. The CDR3 is made up of 13 amino acids. Here the CDR3 reads CSHEGGGPDTQYF. DNA for the CDR3: TGCAGCCATGAAGGAGGGGGCCCAGATACGCAGTATTTT.

The chain is built from TRBV11-2 and TRBJ2-1; 12 nucleotides agree with TRBD2. Per germline, CDR1 SGHAT and CDR2 FQNNGV. The junction had 7 bases not matched to a gene; V was cut back by 5 bases and J by 5 bases. The CDR3 length is 16 residues. The CDR3 loop is CASSLYTSGGNNEQFF. The CDR3 nucleotides read TGTGCCAGCAGCCTATACACTAGCGGGGGGAACAATGAGCAGTTCTTC.

The chain carries TRBV19 and TRBJ1-4, with a possible D match to TRBD1 (5 bases). With 5 bases removed from V and 10 bases from J, the gap between germline ends came to 23 bases. Germline CDR1 LNHDA, CDR2 SQIVND (reference sequence). CDR3 length equals 16 residues. In DNA form, the CDR3 reads TGTGCCAGTAGTCCACCCTGGGAGGGGCGAAGAGGAAAACTGTTTTTT. Its protein product is CASSPPWEGRRGKLFF.

The genes are TRBV5-8 and TRBJ2-1, with D possibly being TRBD2 (5 bases). The CDR3 loop spans 15 amino acids. Deletions cut 0 bases from V and 9 bases from J, with 16 bases between. Germline V gives CDR1 SGHTS, CDR2 YDEGEE. CDR3 DNA sequence: TGTGCCAGCAGCTTGGCCGGTGGGAGTATTGGTGAGCAGTTCTTC. This sequence encodes CASSLAGGSIGEQFF.

The chain recombines TRBV7-2 with TRBJ2-3; 8 bases are a match to TRBD1. The CDR3 is made up of 15 amino acids. The trim removed 4 bases at V and 4 bases at J, leaving 7 bases unmatched. Germline CDR1 and CDR2: SGHTA and FQGNSA. CDR3 DNA sequence: TGTGCCAGCAGCTCCCTGTCAGGGGGCGCAGATACGCAGTATTTT. Amino acid sequence: CASSSLSGGADTQYF.

CDR3 protein: CASSSLARNTEAFF. CDR3 DNA: TGTGCCAGCAGTTCCTTAGCCCGGAACACTGAAGCTTTCTTT. The V and J genes are TRBV27 and TRBJ1-1; D unresolved. The germline V gene encodes CDR1 MNHEY and CDR2 SMNVEV (reference sequence). CDR3 length equals 14 residues. The ends were cut back, 4 bases at V and 1 base at J, with 10 bases in the middle.

The CDR3: CASSEAARVCGYTF. CDR3 DNA: TGTGCCAGCAGTGAAGCGGCCAGGGTTTGTGGCTACACCTTC. The V call is TRBV6-1, the J call TRBJ1-2; tentatively, D is TRBD1 (5 bases). The CDR3 runs 14 residues. V dropped 0 bases and J dropped 7 bases, with 12 bases sitting between them. Germline CDR1 MNHNS, CDR2 SASEGT.

This clone ranks as medium-sized. The same CDR3 also results from other DNA sequences found in this sample. The V gene is TRBV28, the J gene TRBJ2-7, with 8 nucleotides matching TRBD2. Germline CDR1 reads MDHEN; CDR2 reads SYDVKM. The CDR3 totals 15 residues. Trimming cost V 5 bases and J 3 bases; bases outside gene matches: 9. This CDR3 is CASSLLGGALYEQYF. The DNA of the CDR3 is TGTGCCAGCAGTCTCCTCGGGGGGGCTCTCTACGAGCAGTACTTC.

V is TRBV29-1 and J is TRBJ1-5; TRBD1 might be the D (5 bases). The V end lost 4 bases, the J end lost 3 bases, and 10 bases lay between the germline ends. Per the germline V gene, CDR1 is SQVTM and CDR2 is ANQGSEA. The CDR3 is made up of 13 amino acids. This CDR3 is CSVAGGVNQPQHF. The CDR3 DNA is TGCAGCGTTGCTGGGGGGGTCAATCAGCCCCAGCATTTT.

This clone appeared once. This chain links TRBV7-2 with TRBJ1-5; D is perhaps TRBD1 (6 bases). This CDR3 is 15 amino acids long. The germline V gene has CDR1 SGHTA and CDR2 FQGNSA. The V end lost 2 bases, the J end lost 5 bases, and 13 bases lay between the germline ends. The CDR3 loop is CASSLPGTQDQPQHF. The CDR3 nucleotides read TGTGCCAGCAGCTTACCGGGGACACAGGATCAGCCCCAGCATTTT.

This clone was detected once. This chain uses TRBV28 with TRBJ2-3, with TRBD2 matching over 8 bases. V was pared by 6 bases and J by 4 bases, with 15 bases of the junction left unmatched. CDR1 and CDR2 from the germline V gene are MDHEN and SYDVKM. The CDR3 runs 17 residues. CDR3 amino acids: CASREGLAGRGADTQYF. In DNA, the CDR3 is TGTGCCAGCAGGGAAGGACTAGCTGGGAGGGGAGCAGATACGCAGTATTTT.

The chain uses TRBV5-6 and TRBJ2-5, with TRBD1 identical over 11 bases. The germline gives CDR1 SGHDT, CDR2 YYEEEE. This CDR3 has 16 residues. V gave up 3 bases and J gave up 3 bases; unmatched junction bases: 7. CDR3 protein: CASSSLRTGGEETQYF. Written as DNA, the CDR3 is TGTGCCAGCAGCTCCTTACGGACAGGGGGCGAAGAGACCCAGTACTTC.

The rearrangement links TRBV5-1 to TRBJ2-1, with 13 bases identical to TRBD2. The J segment lost 9 bases and the V segment lost 3 bases, leaving 12 bases of the junction unmatched. Germline V gene data show CDR1 as SGHRS and CDR2 as YFSETQ. This CDR3 has 17 amino acids. The CDR3 loop reads CASSSGLAGEGIGEQFF. The CDR3 DNA is TGCGCCAGCAGCTCCGGACTAGCGGGAGAGGGTATAGGTGAGCAGTTCTTC.